The clone carrying this TCR beta chain showed up many times. Germline V gives CDR1 ENHRY, CDR2 SYGVKD. V lost 5 bases and J lost 0; bases outside the gene matches: 4. This CDR3 contains 16 residues. These data belong to a study of T-cell reconstitution after alpha-beta-depleted transplantation in children. The TCRbeta library was prepared with unique molecular identifiers. MiXCR, applied by TCRdb to the PCR reads, yields one record per CDR3 protein. Of 400,000 to 500,000 distinct CDR3 sequences listed, 9.5% to 13% are singletons. This clonotype originated in a human donor who donated a stem cell graft to a child with acute myeloid leukemia. The chain carries TRBV10-3 and TRBJ2-2; 9 bases fit TRBD2. This specimen consisted of PBMCs from the stem cell graft donor, obtained from the stem cell graft. The CDR3 DNA reads TGTGCCATCAGTCAAGCGGGGGGAGCGAACACCGGGGAGCTGTTTTTT. Translating gives CAISQAGGANTGELFF.